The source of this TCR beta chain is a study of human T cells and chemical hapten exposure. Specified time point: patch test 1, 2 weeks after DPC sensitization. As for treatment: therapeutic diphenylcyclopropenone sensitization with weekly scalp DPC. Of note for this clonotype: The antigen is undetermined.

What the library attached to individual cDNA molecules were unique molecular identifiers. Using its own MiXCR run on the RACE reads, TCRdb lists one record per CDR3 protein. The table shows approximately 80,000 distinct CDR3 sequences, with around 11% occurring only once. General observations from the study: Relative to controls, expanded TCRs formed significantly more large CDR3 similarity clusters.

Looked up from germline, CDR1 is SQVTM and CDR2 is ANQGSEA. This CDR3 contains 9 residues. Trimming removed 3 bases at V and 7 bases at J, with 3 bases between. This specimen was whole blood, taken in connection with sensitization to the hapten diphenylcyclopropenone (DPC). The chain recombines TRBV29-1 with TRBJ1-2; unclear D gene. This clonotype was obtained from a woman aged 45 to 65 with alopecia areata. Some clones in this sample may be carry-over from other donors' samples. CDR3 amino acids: CSVDRGYTF. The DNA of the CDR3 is TGCAGCGTTGATCGTGGCTACACCTTC.